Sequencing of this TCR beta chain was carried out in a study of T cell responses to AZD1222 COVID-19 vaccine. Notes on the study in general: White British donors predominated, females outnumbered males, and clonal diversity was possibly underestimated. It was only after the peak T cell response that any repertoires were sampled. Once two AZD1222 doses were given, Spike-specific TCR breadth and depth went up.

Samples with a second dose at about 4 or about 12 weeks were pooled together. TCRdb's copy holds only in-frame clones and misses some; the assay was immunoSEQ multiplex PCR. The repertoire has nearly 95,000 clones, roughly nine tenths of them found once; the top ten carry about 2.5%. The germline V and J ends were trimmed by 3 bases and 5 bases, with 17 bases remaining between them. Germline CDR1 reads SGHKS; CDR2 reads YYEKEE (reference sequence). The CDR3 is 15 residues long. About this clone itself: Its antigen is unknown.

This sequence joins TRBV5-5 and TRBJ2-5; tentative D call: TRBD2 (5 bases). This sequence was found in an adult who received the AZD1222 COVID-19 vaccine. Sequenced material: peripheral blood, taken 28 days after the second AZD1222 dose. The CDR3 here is CASSWPSGGFETQYF. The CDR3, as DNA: TGTGCCAGCAGCTGGCCGTCCGGAGGTTTCGAGACCCAGTACTTC.